This is a list of T cell receptor beta chains from one sample in a study of preoperative IRX-2 immunotherapy in early breast cancer. The repertoire was sequenced with immunoSEQ multiplex PCR; TCRdb's copy has only in-frame clones and lacks some. The profile shows fewer than 30,000 clones, 90% of them singletons. The sample was acquired from a patient treated with IRX-2 immunotherapy. These receptors originate from a human donor with breast cancer. Each CDR3 is given with its conserved first and last residue. The D gene is left open where the match is weak. Some rows mark clone size as missing; the rest say once, few, many or name a class of expanded clone.

TRBV2	-	TRBJ2-3	-	TGTGCCAGCAGCCTCAGGACACGACAACTCACAGATACGCAGTATTTT	CASSLRTRQLTDTQYF
TRBV29-1	-	TRBJ2-7	TRBD2	TGCAGCGCGACTAGCGGGGGACCACGAAGCTCCTACGAGCAGTACTTC	CSATSGGPRSSYEQYF
TRBV7-9	-	TRBJ1-2	-	TGTGCCAGCAGCTTAGGACAGTCCTATGGCTACACCTTC	CASSLGQSYGYTF
TRBV19	-	TRBJ2-2	-	TGTGCCAGTAGTCAAATGGACTATCAGGGGGAGCTGTTTTTT	CASSQMDYQGELFF
TRBV30	-	TRBJ1-2	-	TGTGCCTGGAGTGTACAAAGAGGGTTTGGCTACACCTTC	CAWSVQRGFGYTF
TRBV7-2	-	TRBJ1-4	-	TGTGCCAGCAGCCCGGGACGGACTAATGAAAAACTGTTTTTT	CASSPGRTNEKLFF
TRBV4-1	-	TRBJ2-7	TRBD1	TGCGCCAGCAGCCAAGGTGTACCGGGACAGGGATCCTACGAGCAGTACTTC	CASSQGVPGQGSYEQYF
TRBV6-5	-	TRBJ1-4	-	TGTGCCAGCAGGACTGAGAGACAAAATGAAAAACTGTTTTTT	CASRTERQNEKLFF
TRBV5-1	-	TRBJ2-3	-	TGCGCCAGCAGCTTAGCTGGGGGCACAGATACGCAGTATTTT	CASSLAGGTDTQYF
TRBV7-8	-	TRBJ2-5	TRBD2	TGTGCCAGCAGCTTAGAAAGCGGGAGGGAGACCCAGTACTTC	CASSLESGRETQYF
TRBV28	few	TRBJ2-2	-	TGTGCCAGCACCCCAGCAGGTGGCACCGGGGAGCTGTTTTTT	CASTPAGGTGELFF
TRBV4-3	-	TRBJ1-5	TRBD1	TGCGCCAGCAGCCAAGAAACAAGGGGGCCCGGGATGACCCAGCATTTT	CASSQETRGPGMTQHF
TRBV6-1	-	TRBJ2-7	-	TGTGCCAGCAGTCTTAGCGGAGCCTACGAGCAGTACTTC	CASSLSGAYEQYF
TRBV7-9	-	TRBJ1-2	TRBD1	TGTGCCAGCAGCCCCTATACCGGGACAGGGGATGGCTACACCTTC	CASSPYTGTGDGYTF
TRBV4-3	-	TRBJ2-7	-	TGCGCCAGCAGCCAAGAGGTCCAGGGGAGGTACGAGCAGTACTTC	CASSQEVQGRYEQYF
TRBV14	-	TRBJ2-2	-	TGTGCCAGCAGCCAAGTAAGAGGAAACACCGGGGAGCTGTTTTTT	CASSQVRGNTGELFF
TRBV15	-	TRBJ1-3	-	TGTGCCACCAGCAGAGGGGCGAAGGATAGCTCTGGAAACACCATATATTTT	CATSRGAKDSSGNTIYF
TRBV2	-	TRBJ1-1	-	TGTGCCGCCAGTCTCTCCCAAATCACTGAAGCTTTCTTT	CAASLSQITEAFF
TRBV14	-	TRBJ1-2	TRBD1	TGTGCCAGCAGCCTCGGGACAGCCGGCTACACCTTC	CASSLGTAGYTF
TRBV18	-	TRBJ1-4	-	TGTGCCAGCTCACCTACAGGGTCCGTGGGTGAAAAACTGTTTTTT	CASSPTGSVGEKLFF
TRBV10-3	-	TRBJ2-2	-	TGTGCCATCAGTGAGTCCCCTTCGGGGAGCGGGGAGCTGTTTTTT	CAISESPSGSGELFF
TRBV7-2	-	TRBJ1-2	-	TGTGCCAGCAGCCCCCCTGGGGGCGGCTACACCTTC	CASSPPGGGYTF
TRBV30	once	TRBJ2-7	-	TGTGCCAGTCGACAGGACTCCTACGAGCAGTACTTC	CASRQDSYEQYF
TRBV5-5	-	TRBJ2-3	TRBD2	TGTGCCAGCAGCACCGTAGCGGGCGAAACTACAGATACGCAGTATTTT	CASSTVAGETTDTQYF
TRBV9	-	TRBJ2-2	-	TGTGCCAGCAGCACTACAGATACCGGGGAGCTGTTTTTT	CASSTTDTGELFF
TRBV5-1	once	TRBJ2-3	TRBD2	TGCGCCAGCAGCTTGGAGGGTAGCGGGTCGATAACAGATACGCAGTATTTT	CASSLEGSGSITDTQYF
TRBV6-1	-	TRBJ2-3	-	TGTGCCAGCAGCAGGGCCTCAGATACGCAGTATTTT	CASSRASDTQYF
TRBV7-8	few	TRBJ1-2	-	TGTGCCAGCAGCACAGGGATTTTGGGCTACACCTTC	CASSTGILGYTF
TRBV11-1	-	TRBJ2-1	-	TGTGCCAGCAGCTTAGAAGGCTACTCCTACAATGAGCAGTTCTTC	CASSLEGYSYNEQFF
TRBV27	few	TRBJ1-2	TRBD1	TGTGCCAGCAGAAGACAGGGGGCGAGTGGCTACACCTTC	CASRRQGASGYTF
TRBV6-1	-	TRBJ1-2	-	TGTGCCAGCATGGATCCTAACTATGGCTACACCTTC	CASMDPNYGYTF
TRBV5-1	-	TRBJ2-5	TRBD1	TGCGCCAGCAGCGACTTAAGCACAGGGGGTAGGGAGACCCAGTACTTC	CASSDLSTGGRETQYF
TRBV9	-	TRBJ2-2	-	TGTGCCAGCAGCGTAACGTTCGGGGAGCTGTTTTTT	CASSVTFGELFF
TRBV30	-	TRBJ1-5	TRBD1	TGTGCCTGGAGCGGACAGGGAATACAGCCCCAGCATTTT	CAWSGQGIQPQHF
TRBV9	-	TRBJ2-1	TRBD2	TGTGCCAGCAGCTCCCCCGGGAGGGATGAGCAGTTCTTC	CASSSPGRDEQFF
TRBV19	-	TRBJ2-2	TRBD2	TGTGCCAGTAGCCCTCACGAAGCGGGGGTCTCCGGGGAGCTGTTTTTT	CASSPHEAGVSGELFF
TRBV5-6	-	TRBJ2-3	TRBD1	TGTGCCAGCAGTGACCGGGACAGGCTAGTTGATACGCAGTATTTT	CASSDRDRLVDTQYF
TRBV6-5	once	TRBJ1-2	-	TGTGCCAGCAGCCGCAGGGCTAACTATGGCTACACCTTC	CASSRRANYGYTF
TRBV25-1	-	TRBJ2-5	-	TGTGCCAGCAGTGACCAGGGGCAAGAGACCCAGTACTTC	CASSDQGQETQYF
TRBV7-2	-	TRBJ2-7	-	TGTGCCAGCAGCTTAGTTGGCAGGTACGAGCAGTACTTC	CASSLVGRYEQYF
TRBV29-1	-	TRBJ2-5	TRBD2	TGCAGCGTTGGCCTAGGACTAGCGGGAGCGAAGACCCAGTACTTC	CSVGLGLAGAKTQYF
TRBV9	-	TRBJ2-1	-	TGTGCCAGCAGCCCCTCGTCGGGGGTATCCTACAATGAGCAGTTCTTC	CASSPSSGVSYNEQFF
TRBV28	once	TRBJ1-3	TRBD1	TGTGCCAGCAGTTTAAGGGACAGGGGGCTTGATTCTGGAAACACCATATATTTT	CASSLRDRGLDSGNTIYF
TRBV5-5	-	TRBJ1-1	-	TGTGCCAGCAGCTCTCTCAGGGACACTGAAGCTTTCTTT	CASSSLRDTEAFF
TRBV18	-	TRBJ1-4	TRBD1	TGTGCCAGCTCACCCAGGGGGGGGCAGAATGAAAAACTGTTTTTT	CASSPRGGQNEKLFF
TRBV11-2	once	TRBJ2-2	TRBD2	TGTGCCAGCAGCTTATGGGGAGGGGCCGGGGAGCTGTTTTTT	CASSLWGGAGELFF
TRBV5-1	-	TRBJ2-3	TRBD1	TGCGCCAGCAGCTTACAGGGGGCCACAGATACGCAGTATTTT	CASSLQGATDTQYF
TRBV30	-	TRBJ1-6	TRBD1	TGTGCCTGGAGTGTGGGCAGGGGGGGTTCACCCCTCCACTTT	CAWSVGRGGSPLHF
TRBV11-3	-	TRBJ2-2	-	TGTGCCAGCAGCCCCAAAGGGCGTCTAGCCCCCGGAGGTACCGGGGAGCTGTTTTTT	CASSPKGRLAPGGTGELFF
TRBV30	-	TRBJ1-4	TRBD1	TGTGCCTGGGAAGACAGGGGAAGGACTAATGAAAAACTGTTTTTT	CAWEDRGRTNEKLFF
TRBV27	once	TRBJ2-1	-	TGTGCCAGCAGTTCGGGACGGCAAAAGCAGTTCTTC	CASSSGRQKQFF
TRBV5-6	-	TRBJ2-7	-	TGTGCCAGCAGCCGCGGGACTCGCGAGTACTTC	CASSRGTREYF
TRBV4-2	-	TRBJ2-3	-	TGTGCCAGCAGCCTTTTAGGGGGAGGGGAGTCAGATACGCAGTATTTT	CASSLLGGGESDTQYF
TRBV6-5	-	TRBJ2-7	-	TGTGCCAGCAGGGAAAGACAGGTTTACGAGCAGTACTTC	CASRERQVYEQYF
TRBV6-6	-	TRBJ1-1	-	TGTGCCAGCAAGGATCGGACGGCCTACATGAACACTGAAGCTTTCTTT	CASKDRTAYMNTEAFF